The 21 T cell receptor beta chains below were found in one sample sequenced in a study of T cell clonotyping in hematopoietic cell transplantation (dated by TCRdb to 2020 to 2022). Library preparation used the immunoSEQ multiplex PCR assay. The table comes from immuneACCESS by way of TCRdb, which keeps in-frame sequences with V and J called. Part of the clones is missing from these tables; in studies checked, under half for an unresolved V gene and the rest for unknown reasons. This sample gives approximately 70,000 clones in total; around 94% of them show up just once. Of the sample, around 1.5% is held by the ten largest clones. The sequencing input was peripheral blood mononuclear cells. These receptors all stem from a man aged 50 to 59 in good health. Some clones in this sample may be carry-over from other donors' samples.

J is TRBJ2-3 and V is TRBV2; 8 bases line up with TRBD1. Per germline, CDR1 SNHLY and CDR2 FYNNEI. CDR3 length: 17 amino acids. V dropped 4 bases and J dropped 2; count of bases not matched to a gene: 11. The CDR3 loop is CASSAWTGFVATDTQYF. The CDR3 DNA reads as TGTGCCAGCAGTGCCTGGACAGGGTTCGTGGCCACAGATACGCAGTATTTT.

CDR3 region: CACNPSGGAPDTQYF. The CDR3 region has the DNA TGTGCCTGTAACCCGTCGGGGGGAGCACCAGATACGCAGTATTTT. The rearrangement uses TRBV30 and TRBJ2-3; 7 bases are shared with TRBD2. Germline values: CDR1 GTSNPN, CDR2 SVGIG (reference sequence). The CDR3 totals 15 residues. The trim removed 6 bases at V and 4 bases at J, leaving 13 bases unmatched.

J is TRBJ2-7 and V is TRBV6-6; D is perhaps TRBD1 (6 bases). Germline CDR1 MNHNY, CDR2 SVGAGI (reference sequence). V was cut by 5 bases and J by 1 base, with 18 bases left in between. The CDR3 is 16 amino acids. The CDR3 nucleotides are TGTGCCAGCAGTCGGCATGGACAGCAATATTCCTACGAGCAGTACTTC. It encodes CASSRHGQQYSYEQYF.

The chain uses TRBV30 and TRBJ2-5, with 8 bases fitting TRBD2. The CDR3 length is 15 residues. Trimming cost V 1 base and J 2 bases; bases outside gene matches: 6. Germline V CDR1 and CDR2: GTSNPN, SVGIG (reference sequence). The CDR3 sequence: CAWSESSGLQETQYF. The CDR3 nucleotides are TGTGCCTGGAGTGAGTCTAGCGGGTTGCAAGAGACCCAGTACTTC.

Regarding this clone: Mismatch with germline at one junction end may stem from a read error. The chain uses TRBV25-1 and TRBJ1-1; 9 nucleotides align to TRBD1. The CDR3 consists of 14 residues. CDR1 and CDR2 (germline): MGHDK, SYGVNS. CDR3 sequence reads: CASRPGQGNAEAFF. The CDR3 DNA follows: TGTGCCAGCAGACCCGGACAGGGGAACGCTGAAGCTTTCTTT.

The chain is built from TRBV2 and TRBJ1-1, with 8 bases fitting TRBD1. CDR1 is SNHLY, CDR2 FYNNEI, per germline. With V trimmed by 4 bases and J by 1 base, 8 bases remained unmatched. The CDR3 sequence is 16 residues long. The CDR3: CASSGQGLSRNTEAFF. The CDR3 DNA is TGTGCCAGCAGTGGACAGGGGTTGAGTCGGAACACTGAAGCTTTCTTT.

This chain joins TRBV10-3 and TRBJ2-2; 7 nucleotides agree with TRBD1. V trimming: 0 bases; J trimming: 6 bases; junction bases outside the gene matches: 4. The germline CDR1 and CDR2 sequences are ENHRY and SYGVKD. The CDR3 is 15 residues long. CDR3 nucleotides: TGTGCCATCAGTGAGTCGAGAGGGGGCTCCGGGGAGCTGTTTTTT. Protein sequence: CAISESRGGSGELFF.

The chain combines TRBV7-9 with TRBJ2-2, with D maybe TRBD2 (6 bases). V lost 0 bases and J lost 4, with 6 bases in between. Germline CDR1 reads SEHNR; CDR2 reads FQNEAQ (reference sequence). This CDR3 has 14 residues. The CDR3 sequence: CASSLAGSTGELFF. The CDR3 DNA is TGTGCCAGCAGCTTAGCCGGGAGCACCGGGGAGCTGTTTTTT.

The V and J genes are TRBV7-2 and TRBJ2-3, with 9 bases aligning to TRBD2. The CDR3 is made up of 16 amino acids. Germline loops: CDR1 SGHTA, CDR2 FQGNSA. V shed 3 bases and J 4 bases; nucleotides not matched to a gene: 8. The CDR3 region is CASSLSRGRASDTQYF. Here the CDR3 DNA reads TGTGCCAGCAGCTTGTCTCGCGGGAGGGCCTCAGATACGCAGTATTTT.

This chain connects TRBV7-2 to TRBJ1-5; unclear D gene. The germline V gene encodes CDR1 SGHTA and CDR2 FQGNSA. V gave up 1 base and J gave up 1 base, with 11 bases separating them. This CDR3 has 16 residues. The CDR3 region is CASSLEAGWSNQPQHF. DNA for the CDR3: TGTGCCAGCAGCTTAGAGGCAGGATGGAGCAATCAGCCCCAGCATTTT.

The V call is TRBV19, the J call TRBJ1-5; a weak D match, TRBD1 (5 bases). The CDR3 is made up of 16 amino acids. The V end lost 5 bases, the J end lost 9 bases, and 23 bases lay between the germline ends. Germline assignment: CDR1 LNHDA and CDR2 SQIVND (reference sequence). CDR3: CASSHTGTDAGRPQHF. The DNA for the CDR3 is TGTGCCAGTAGTCACACCGGGACGGACGCGGGTCGGCCCCAGCATTTT.

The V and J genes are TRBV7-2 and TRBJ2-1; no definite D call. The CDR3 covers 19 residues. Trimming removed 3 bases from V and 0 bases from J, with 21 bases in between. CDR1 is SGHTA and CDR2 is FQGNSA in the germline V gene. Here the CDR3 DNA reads TGTGCCAGCAGCTTTCTCCCCCCACTCTCTCTGAGCTCCTACAATGAGCAGTTCTTC. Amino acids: CASSFLPPLSLSSYNEQFF.

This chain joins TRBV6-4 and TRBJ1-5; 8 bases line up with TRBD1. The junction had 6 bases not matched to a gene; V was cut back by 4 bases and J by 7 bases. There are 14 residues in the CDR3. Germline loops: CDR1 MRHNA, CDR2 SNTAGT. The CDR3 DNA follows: TGTGCCAGCAGTGTATACAGGGGGAACCAGCCCCAGCATTTT. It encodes CASSVYRGNQPQHF.

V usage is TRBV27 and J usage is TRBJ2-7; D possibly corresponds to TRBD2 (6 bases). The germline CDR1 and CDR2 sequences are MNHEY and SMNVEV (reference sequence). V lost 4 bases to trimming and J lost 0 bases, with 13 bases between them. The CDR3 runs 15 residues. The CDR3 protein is CASSSTGTYSYEQYF. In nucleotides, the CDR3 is TGTGCCAGCAGTTCCACGGGGACTTACTCCTACGAGCAGTACTTC.

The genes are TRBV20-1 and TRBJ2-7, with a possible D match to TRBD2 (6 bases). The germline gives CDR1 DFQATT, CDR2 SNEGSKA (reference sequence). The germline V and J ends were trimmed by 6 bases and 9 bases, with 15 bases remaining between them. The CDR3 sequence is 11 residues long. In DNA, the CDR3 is TGCAGTGCACCCTTTAGCGGCAGGCAGTACTTC. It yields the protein CSAPFSGRQYF.

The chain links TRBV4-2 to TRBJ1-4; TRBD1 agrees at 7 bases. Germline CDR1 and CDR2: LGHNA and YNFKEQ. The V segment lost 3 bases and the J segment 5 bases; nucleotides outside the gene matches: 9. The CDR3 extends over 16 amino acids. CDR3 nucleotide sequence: TGTGCCAGCAGCCAGAGAGTGGGACAGAAGAATGAAAAACTGTTTTTT. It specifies CASSQRVGQKNEKLFF.

The CDR3 sequence: CASSPSAGYSGNTIYF. In DNA form, the CDR3 reads TGTGCCAGCAGCCCCTCGGCGGGTTACTCTGGAAACACCATATATTTT. This chain links TRBV7-6 with TRBJ1-3, with D unclear. This CDR3 contains 16 residues. The germline CDR1 and CDR2 sequences are SGHVS and FNYEAQ. V lost 5 bases, J lost 0 bases, and 14 bases lay in between.

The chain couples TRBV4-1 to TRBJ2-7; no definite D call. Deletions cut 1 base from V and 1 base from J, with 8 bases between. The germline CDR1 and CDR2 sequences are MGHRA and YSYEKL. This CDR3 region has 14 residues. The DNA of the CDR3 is TGCGCCAGCAGCCAAGTTCACGGTTCCTACGAGCAGTACTTC. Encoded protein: CASSQVHGSYEQYF.

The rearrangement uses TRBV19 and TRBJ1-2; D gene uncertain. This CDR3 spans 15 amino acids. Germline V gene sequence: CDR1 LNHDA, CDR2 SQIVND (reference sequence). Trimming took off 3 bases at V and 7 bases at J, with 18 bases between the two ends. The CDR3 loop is CASSMGIPIGRGYTF. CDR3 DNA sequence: TGTGCCAGTAGTATGGGCATACCGATCGGTCGTGGCTACACCTTC.

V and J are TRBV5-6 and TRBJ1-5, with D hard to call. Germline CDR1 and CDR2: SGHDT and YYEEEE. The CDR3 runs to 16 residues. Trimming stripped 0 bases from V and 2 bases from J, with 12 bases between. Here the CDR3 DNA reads TGTGCCAGCAGCTTGGGAGGGCCGTCGGGCAATCAGCCCCAGCATTTT. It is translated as CASSLGGPSGNQPQHF.

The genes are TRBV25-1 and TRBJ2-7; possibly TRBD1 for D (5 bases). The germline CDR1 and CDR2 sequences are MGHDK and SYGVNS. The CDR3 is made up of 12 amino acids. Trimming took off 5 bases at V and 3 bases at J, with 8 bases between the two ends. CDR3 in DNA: TGTGCCAGCAGTCGGCAGGGCTACGAGCAGTACTTC. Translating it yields CASSRQGYEQYF.